One sample yielded the 28 T cell receptor beta chains listed below, sequenced in a study of T cell changes during pregnancy in multiple sclerosis. Clones were read by immunoSEQ multiplex PCR, and TCRdb kept only the in-frame ones, dropping some. Of 56,000 or so clones in the sample, 85% to 95% were seen once. The source was CD4+ T cells from peripheral blood mononuclear cells, collected in the third trimester of pregnancy. These TCRs come from a female donor with multiple sclerosis, enrolled in a pregnancy study.

The rearrangement uses TRBV28 and TRBJ1-2; no clear D. The CDR3 has 13 residues. Per the germline V gene, CDR1 is MDHEN and CDR2 is SYDVKM. Trimming shortened V by 3 bases and J by 8 bases, and 13 bases separated the two germline ends. DNA of the CDR3: TGTGCCAGCAGTTTCGGGGTAGGGAAAGGCTACACCTTC. Encoded protein: CASSFGVGKGYTF.

The chain couples TRBV6-1 to TRBJ1-5; TRBD1 might be the D (5 bases). Germline V lookup: CDR1 MNHNS, CDR2 SASEGT. The CDR3 consists of 15 residues. Trimming removed 6 bases from V and 4 bases from J, with 16 bases in between. CDR3 bases: TGTGCCAGCAGGGGGGGTGGGACGACGAATCAGCCCCAGCATTTT. It translates to CASRGGGTTNQPQHF.

The rearrangement links TRBV5-1 to TRBJ2-2; tentative D call: TRBD2 (6 bases). This CDR3 comprises 15 residues. V lost 3 bases to trimming and J lost 5 bases, with 14 bases between them. CDR1 and CDR2 (germline): SGHRS, YFSETQ. This CDR3 is CASSSTTGGTGELFF. The DNA for the CDR3 is TGCGCCAGCAGCTCCACAACCGGGGGTACCGGGGAGCTGTTTTTT. The variable domain in full, with the rest retrieved from reference TRBV5-1 and TRBJ2-2, is KAGVTQTPRYLIKTRGQQVTLSCSPISGHRSVSWYQQTPGQGLQFLFEYFSETQRNKGNFPGRFSGRQFSNSRSEMNVSTLELGDSALYLCASSSTTGGTGELFFGEGSRLTVL.

The V gene is TRBV10-3, the J gene TRBJ2-7; 8 bases match TRBD1. V shed 6 bases, J shed 2 bases, and the junction held 15 bases outside the gene matches. The CDR3 consists of 17 residues. CDR1 is ENHRY, CDR2 SYGVKD, per germline. The CDR3: CAIRGDIRGQVTYEQYF. The CDR3 DNA follows: TGTGCCATCAGGGGAGATATTCGGGGACAGGTCACCTACGAGCAGTACTTC.

The V call is TRBV9, the J call TRBJ2-2; TRBD1 matches at 8 bases. This CDR3 contains 16 residues. Germline V gives CDR1 SGDLS, CDR2 YYNGEE. V was pared by 0 bases and J by 4 bases, with 5 bases of the junction left unmatched. The CDR3 loop reads CASSVALRGRTGELFF. CDR3 nucleotides: TGTGCCAGCAGCGTAGCTCTCAGGGGGCGCACCGGGGAGCTGTTTTTT.

This clone appeared once. V gene TRBV28 combines with J gene TRBJ1-5; no clear D gene. V was clipped by 7 bases and J by 3 bases, with 10 bases between them. This CDR3 is built from 13 residues. Germline V gene lookup returns CDR1 MDHEN and CDR2 SYDVKM. The CDR3 loop is CASMEWINQPQHF. The CDR3 DNA reads as TGTGCCAGCATGGAGTGGATCAATCAGCCCCAGCATTTT.

This clone was detected only once. The rearrangement links TRBV14 to TRBJ2-7, with a tentative D call TRBD2 (5 bases). The CDR3 is 15 amino acids. V dropped 4 bases and J dropped 1 base, with 14 bases sitting between them. Germline V CDR1 and CDR2: SGHDN, FVKESK. The CDR3 loop reads CASSRLSGESYEQYF. CDR3 nucleotide sequence: TGTGCCAGCAGCCGTCTTTCCGGGGAGTCCTACGAGCAGTACTTC.

J is TRBJ2-5 and V is TRBV19; 9 positions agree with TRBD1. CDR1 and CDR2 (germline): LNHDA, SQIVND (reference sequence). V gave up 2 bases and J gave up 6 bases; unmatched junction bases: 7. This CDR3 is 15 amino acids long. CDR3 residues: CASSIPGQGKKTQYF. CDR3 DNA: TGTGCCAGTAGTATACCGGGACAGGGTAAAAAGACCCAGTACTTC. Variable domain in full (rest from reference TRBV19 and TRBJ2-5): DGGITQSPKYLFRKEGQNVTLSCEQNLNHDAMYWYRQDPGQGLRLIYYSQIVNDFQKGDIAEGYSVSREKKESFPLTVTSAQKNPTAFYLCASSIPGQGKKTQYFGPGTRLLVL.

V and J are TRBV6-6 and TRBJ1-3; 7 positions agree with TRBD1. J lost 4 bases, V lost 5 bases, and 2 bases had no gene match. The germline V gene encodes CDR1 MNHNY and CDR2 SVGAGI (reference sequence). The CDR3 has 13 amino acids. CDR3 protein: CASSQGQGNTIYF. CDR3 bases: TGTGCCAGCAGTCAGGGACAGGGAAACACCATATATTTT.

This clone has more than one count but fewer than ten. The chain recombines TRBV27 with TRBJ1-4; no firm D call. The V gene's germline CDR1 is MNHEY and CDR2 SMNVEV (reference sequence). Trimming took off 3 bases at V and 8 bases at J, with 13 bases between the two ends. The CDR3 covers 14 residues. The CDR3 DNA reads as TGTGCCAGCAGTTTTGGAGGGAAAGGGGAAAAACTGTTTTTT. It encodes CASSFGGKGEKLFF.

CDR3 sequence (DNA): TGTGCCAGCAGCCGTGGAGGCGAGGGAGAGACCCAGTACTTC. Translated: CASSRGGEGETQYF. This chain joins TRBV7-2 and TRBJ2-5; TRBD2 might be the D (5 bases). Looked up from germline, CDR1 is SGHTA and CDR2 is FQGNSA. Trimming pared 5 bases from V and 4 bases from J, leaving 14 bases between. This CDR3 spans 14 amino acids.

The CDR3 bases are TGTGCCAGCACCCTGACAGGAATGCAGTCTGAAGCTTTCTTT. The encoded protein is CASTLTGMQSEAFF. This chain joins TRBV7-9 and TRBJ1-1; tentative D call: TRBD1 (6 bases). Trimming took off 7 bases at V and 6 bases at J, with 18 bases between the two ends. The CDR3 length is 14 residues. CDR1 SEHNR and CDR2 FQNEAQ come from the germline V gene (reference sequence).

The rearrangement uses TRBV6-5 and TRBJ2-1, with TRBD2 matching over 7 bases. The CDR3 runs to 15 residues. The germline V gene encodes CDR1 MNHEY and CDR2 SVGAGI. After removal of 2 bases from V and 4 bases from J, the junction contained 5 bases not matched to a gene. The CDR3 nucleotides read TGTGCCAGCAGTTACCGGGGGGAGAGGTACAATGAGCAGTTCTTC. This sequence encodes CASSYRGERYNEQFF.

The rearrangement uses TRBV7-9 and TRBJ1-6, with 7 bases lining up with TRBD1. Germline V gives CDR1 SEHNR, CDR2 FQNEAQ (reference sequence). J lost 5 bases, V lost 7 bases, and 8 bases had no gene match. The CDR3 contains 15 residues. Written as DNA, the CDR3 is TGTGCCAGCACCACACGGGGACAGAATAATTCACCCCTCCACTTT. Its protein product is CASTTRGQNNSPLHF. Based on the CDR3 plus reference TRBV7-9 and TRBJ1-6, the full variable domain is DTGVSQNPRHKITKRGQNVTFRCDPISEHNRLYWYRQTLGQGPEFLTYFQNEAQLEKSRLLSDRFSAERPKGSFSTLEIQRTEQGDSAMYLCASTTRGQNNSPLHFGNGTRLTVT.

The V call is TRBV7-2, the J call TRBJ2-7; 14 nucleotides align to TRBD2. The CDR3 is 16 residues long. Germline loops: CDR1 SGHTA, CDR2 FQGNSA. V lost 5 bases to trimming and J lost 4 bases; unmatched junction nucleotides: 7. The CDR3 reads CASSHRTSGRRYEQYF. The CDR3 nucleotides are TGTGCCAGCAGCCATAGGACTAGCGGGAGGAGGTACGAGCAGTACTTC.

The rearrangement uses TRBV19 and TRBJ2-2, with TRBD2 identical over 13 bases. The germline CDR1 and CDR2 sequences are LNHDA and SQIVND (reference sequence). This CDR3 contains 19 residues. V lost 6 bases to trimming and J lost 4 bases; unmatched junction nucleotides: 14. The CDR3 here is CASSGLALAGGVGTGELFF. CDR3 coding DNA: TGTGCCAGTAGCGGGCTCGCACTAGCGGGAGGGGTGGGCACCGGGGAGCTGTTTTTT.

The rearrangement links TRBV10-3 to TRBJ2-4; D possibly corresponds to TRBD2 (6 bases). Looked up from germline, CDR1 is ENHRY and CDR2 is SYGVKD. Deletions cut 6 bases from V and 1 base from J, with 10 bases between. The CDR3 consists of 14 residues. CDR3 amino acids: CAISPGVAKNIQYF. DNA for the CDR3: TGTGCCATCAGCCCGGGGGTGGCCAAAAACATTCAGTACTTC.

The chain has TRBV7-9 and TRBJ2-3, with a possible D match to TRBD1 (6 bases). This CDR3 comprises 12 residues. Germline values: CDR1 SEHNR, CDR2 FQNEAQ (reference sequence). The ends were cut back, 1 base at V and 8 bases at J, with 7 bases in the middle. The CDR3 coding sequence is TGTGCCAGCAGCTTAGAACAGGGTACGCAGTATTTT. It yields the protein CASSLEQGTQYF.

The chain has TRBV10-3 and TRBJ1-2; D ambiguous. V shed 3 bases and J shed 4 bases, with 9 bases lying between them. Germline V gene sequence: CDR1 ENHRY, CDR2 SYGVKD. The CDR3 loop spans 13 amino acids. CDR3 loop: CAISEAGPYGYTF. The DNA for the CDR3 is TGTGCCATCAGTGAAGCGGGTCCCTATGGCTACACCTTC.

The chain recombines TRBV28 with TRBJ2-7; D uncertain. CDR3 size: 14 residues. Germline CDR1 is MDHEN and CDR2 is SYDVKM. V was shortened by 3 bases and J by 4 bases, with 13 bases between the two germline ends. Here the CDR3 DNA reads TGTGCCAGCAGTTTTATACGGCAGGCATACGAGCAGTACTTC. The encoded protein is CASSFIRQAYEQYF. The variable domain in full, completed from reference TRBV28 and TRBJ2-7, reads DVKVTQSSRYLVKRTGEKVFLECVQDMDHENMFWYRQDPGLGLRLIYFSYDVKMKEKGDIPEGYSVSREKKERFSLILESASTNQTSMYLCASSFIRQAYEQYFGPGTRLTVT.

This clone occurred once. The chain couples TRBV6-1 to TRBJ2-7; 8 nucleotides line up with TRBD2. Germline-derived CDR1 and CDR2 are MNHNS and SASEGT. Trimming took 5 bases from V and 3 from J; bases not matched to a gene: 6. This CDR3 is built from 14 residues. The CDR3 spells CASSRLAPSYEQYF. In nucleotides, the CDR3 is TGTGCCAGCAGTCGACTAGCGCCGAGCTACGAGCAGTACTTC.

The chain is built from TRBV7-9 and TRBJ2-7, with 7 bases lining up with TRBD2. Germline V gene data show CDR1 as SEHNR and CDR2 as FQNEAQ (reference sequence). V lost 5 bases and J lost 7; bases outside the gene matches: 14. This CDR3 has 15 amino acids. CDR3 DNA: TGTGCCAGCAGCCACGACGCACCGAGGGAGGGAGAGCAGTACTTC. Protein product: CASSHDAPREGEQYF.

V usage is TRBV2 and J usage is TRBJ2-1; 10 bases map to TRBD2. The germline V gene has CDR1 SNHLY and CDR2 FYNNEI. The V segment lost 5 bases and the J segment 7 bases; nucleotides outside the gene matches: 8. The CDR3 runs to 15 residues. CDR3: CASSTTSGIGNEQFF. Written as DNA, the CDR3 is TGTGCCAGCAGTACCACTAGCGGGATAGGGAATGAGCAGTTCTTC.

This clone was observed a few times. The rearrangement links TRBV7-2 to TRBJ2-6; TRBD2 aligns across 12 bases. Germline V gene data show CDR1 as SGHTA and CDR2 as FQGNSA. V shed 2 bases and J 0 bases; nucleotides not matched to a gene: 5. The CDR3 length is 19 residues. The CDR3 DNA reads as TGTGCCAGCAGCTTAACGACTAGCGGGAGAGGCTCTGGGGCCAACGTCCTGACTTTC. This translates into CASSLTTSGRGSGANVLTF.

The chain employs TRBV28 and TRBJ2-7; 11 nucleotides line up with TRBD2. The V gene end was trimmed by 1 base and the J gene end by 2 bases; junction bases not matched to a gene: 10. The length of the CDR3 is 18 residues. Germline CDR1 reads MDHEN; CDR2 reads SYDVKM. CDR3 sequence (DNA): TGTGCCAGCAGTTTATTCGCTAGCGGGAGGCCTAGCGCCTACGAGCAGTACTTC. Its protein is CASSLFASGRPSAYEQYF. Complete variable domain (other parts from reference TRBV28 and TRBJ2-7): DVKVTQSSRYLVKRTGEKVFLECVQDMDHENMFWYRQDPGLGLRLIYFSYDVKMKEKGDIPEGYSVSREKKERFSLILESASTNQTSMYLCASSLFASGRPSAYEQYFGPGTRLTVT.

The chain employs TRBV5-1 and TRBJ1-1; D gene unclear. Trimming pared 0 bases from V and 1 base from J, leaving 10 bases between. There are 15 residues in the CDR3. The germline V gene encodes CDR1 SGHRS and CDR2 YFSETQ. This chain's CDR3 is CASSLGAAGNTEAFF. The CDR3 bases are TGCGCCAGCAGCTTGGGGGCCGCAGGGAACACTGAAGCTTTCTTT. The full variable domain, rest sourced from reference TRBV5-1 and TRBJ1-1, is KAGVTQTPRYLIKTRGQQVTLSCSPISGHRSVSWYQQTPGQGLQFLFEYFSETQRNKGNFPGRFSGRQFSNSRSEMNVSTLELGDSALYLCASSLGAAGNTEAFFGQGTRLTVV.

The chain links TRBV7-3 to TRBJ2-3; D unclear. This CDR3 is built from 13 residues. The germline gives CDR1 SGHTA, CDR2 FQGTGA. The V end was cut by 2 bases, the J end by 4 bases, with 7 bases between. The CDR3 bases are TGTGCCAGCAGCTTATACCCAGCAGATACGCAGTATTTT. Translating it yields CASSLYPADTQYF.

V gene TRBV7-2 combines with J gene TRBJ2-5, with D possibly matching TRBD2 (6 bases). V was pared by 0 bases and J by 0 bases, with 8 bases between. This CDR3 spans 15 amino acids. Germline V gene lookup returns CDR1 SGHTA and CDR2 FQGNSA. CDR3 sequence reads: CASSLAGGNQETQYF. The CDR3 DNA reads TGTGCCAGCAGCTTAGCGGGAGGTAACCAAGAGACCCAGTACTTC.